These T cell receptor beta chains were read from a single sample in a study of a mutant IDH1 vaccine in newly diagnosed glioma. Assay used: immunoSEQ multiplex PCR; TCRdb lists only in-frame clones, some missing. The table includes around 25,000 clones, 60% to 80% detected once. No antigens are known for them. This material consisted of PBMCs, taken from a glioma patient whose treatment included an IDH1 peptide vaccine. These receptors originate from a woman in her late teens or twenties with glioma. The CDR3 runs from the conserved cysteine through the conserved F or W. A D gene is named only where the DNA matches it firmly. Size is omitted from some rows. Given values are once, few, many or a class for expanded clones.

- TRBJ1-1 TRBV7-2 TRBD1 TGTGCCAGCAGCCAGGACAGGGTGGGCCTCGCTGAAGCTTTCTTT CASSQDRVGLAEAFF
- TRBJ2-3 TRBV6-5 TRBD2 TGTGCCAGCAGTTACTCGGGACTAGCGGGATCAGATACGCAGTATTTT CASSYSGLAGSDTQYF
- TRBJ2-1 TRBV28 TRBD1 TGTGCCAGCAGTCCGCCGGGACAGTACAATGAGCAGTTCTTC CASSPPGQYNEQFF
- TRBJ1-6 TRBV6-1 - TGTGCCAGCAGTGAAACAGGGTTGGATAATTCACCCCTCCACTTT CASSETGLDNSPLHF
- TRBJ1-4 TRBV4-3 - TGCGCCAGCAGCCAAGTGACCCGGGACGGTCGAAATGAAAAACTGTTTTTT CASSQVTRDGRNEKLFF
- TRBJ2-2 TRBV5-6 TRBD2 TGTGAAGTCCCGGGACTAGCGGGGGAAAAGCTCACCGGGGAGCTGTTTTTT CEVPGLAGEKLTGELFF
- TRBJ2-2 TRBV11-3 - TGTGCCAGCAGCTTAGAGTCCACCGGGGAGCTGTTTTTT CASSLESTGELFF
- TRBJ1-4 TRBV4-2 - TGTGCCAGCAGCTTTGGAAACCCAGGGGTTGAAAAACTGTTTTTT CASSFGNPGVEKLFF
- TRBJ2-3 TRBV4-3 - TGCGCCAGCAGCCCCCTCATCCTAGACGGTGCTAGCACAGATACGCAGTATTTT CASSPLILDGASTDTQYF
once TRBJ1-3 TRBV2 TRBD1 TGTGCCAGCAGCCTGGACAGGGGAAACACCATATATTTT CASSLDRGNTIYF
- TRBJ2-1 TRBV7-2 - TGTGCCAGCAGCTATTTACTAGAGGGGCAGTTCTTC CASSYLLEGQFF
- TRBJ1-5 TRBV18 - TGTGCCAGCTCACAACCGGGACCCGGCCATCAGCCCCAGCATTTT CASSQPGPGHQPQHF
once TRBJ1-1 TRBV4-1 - TGCGCCAGCAGCCAAGATTGGAGGATGAGGGGCGAAAACACTGAAGCTTTCTTT CASSQDWRMRGENTEAFF
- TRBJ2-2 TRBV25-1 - TGTGCCAGCAGTGGCTCGGGACTCTCGAACACCGGGGAGCTGTTTTTT CASSGSGLSNTGELFF
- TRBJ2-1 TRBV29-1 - TGCAGCGCTGCTCCTCAACCCGGGTCCCCTAGGAATGAGCAGTTCTTC CSAAPQPGSPRNEQFF
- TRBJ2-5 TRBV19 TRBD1 TGTGCCAGTAGTCTGACAGGGCACCAAGAGACCCAGTACTTC CASSLTGHQETQYF
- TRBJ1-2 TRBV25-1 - TGTGCCAGCAGTGCCCCCTGGCAGGCAGGGATCAACTATGGCTACACCTTC CASSAPWQAGINYGYTF
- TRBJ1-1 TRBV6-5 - TGTGCCACCCTGCAGGATTCAGGAGCTTTCTTT CATLQDSGAFF
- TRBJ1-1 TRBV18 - TGTGCCAGCTCACCAGATAGGGGGAACACTGAAGCTTTCTTT CASSPDRGNTEAFF
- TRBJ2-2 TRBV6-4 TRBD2 TGTGCCAGCAGTACCTTCCCAGCGGGGGGCAACACCGGGGAGCTGTTTTTT CASSTFPAGGNTGELFF
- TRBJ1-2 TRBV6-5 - TGTGCCAGCAATAATGGACGCGGGGAGACCTATGGCTACACCTTC CASNNGRGETYGYTF
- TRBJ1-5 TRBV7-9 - TGTGCCAGCAGCTTGGTCGACAATCAGCCCCAGCATTTT CASSLVDNQPQHF
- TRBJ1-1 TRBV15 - TGTGCCACCAGCAGAGGCTTCCAAGGCACTGAAGCTTTCTTT CATSRGFQGTEAFF
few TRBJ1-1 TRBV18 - TGTGCCAGCTCATCACAACGGAACACTGAAGCTTTCTTT CASSSQRNTEAFF
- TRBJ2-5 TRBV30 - TGTGCCTGGAGTAGTAGGTATTCCCAAGAGACCCAGTACTTC CAWSSRYSQETQYF
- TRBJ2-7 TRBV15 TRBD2 TGTGCCACCAGCTCTGTACCGGGACTAGCCGACGAGCAGTACTTC CATSSVPGLADEQYF
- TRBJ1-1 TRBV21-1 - TGTGCCAGCAGCCCGCGACAGGGCTGGTACACTGAAGCTTTCTTT CASSPRQGWYTEAFF
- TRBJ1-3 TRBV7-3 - TGTGCCAGCAGCTTAACTGGGAGCTCTGGAAACACCATATATTTT CASSLTGSSGNTIYF
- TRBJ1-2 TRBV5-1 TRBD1 TGCGCCAGCAGCCCCCGTCGAGCAGGGACAGGGGATGGCTACACCTTC CASSPRRAGTGDGYTF
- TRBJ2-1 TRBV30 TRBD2 TGTGCCTGGAGACGGGGGGTCGGAGGGAATGAGCAGTTCTTC CAWRRGVGGNEQFF
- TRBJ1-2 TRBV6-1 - TGTGCCAGCAGTGAAGAGGTAGGGGATATGTACTATGGCTACACCTTC CASSEEVGDMYYGYTF
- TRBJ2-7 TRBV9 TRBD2 TGTGCCAGCAGCGTAGCTAATAGCGGGGGGCCAGGGGAGCAGTACTTC CASSVANSGGPGEQYF
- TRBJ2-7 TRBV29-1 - TGCAGCGTTGAAGTTTCGAAAGGTAGTACAGGTACCTACGAGCAGTACTTC CSVEVSKGSTGTYEQYF
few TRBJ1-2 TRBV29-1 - TGCAGCGTTGAACCAAGCCCGAAGGATGGCTACACCTTC CSVEPSPKDGYTF
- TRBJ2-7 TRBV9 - TGTGCCAGCAGCCTGATTGGGGGCTACGAGCAGTACTTC CASSLIGGYEQYF
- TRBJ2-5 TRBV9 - TGTGCCAGCAGCGTCCAGGGGGGAACGCGAGAGACCCAGTACTTC CASSVQGGTRETQYF
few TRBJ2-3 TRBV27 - TGTGCCAGCAGTCCAGGGGTCCAATCTAGCACAGATACGCAGTATTTT CASSPGVQSSTDTQYF
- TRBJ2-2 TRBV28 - TGTGCCAGCAGTGCTCGTTTGGGGGGAAACACCGGGGAGCTGTTTTTT CASSARLGGNTGELFF
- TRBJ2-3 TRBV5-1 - TGCGCCAGCAGCTTGGCGGGGAGACAGAGGGGGACAGATACGCAGTATTTT CASSLAGRQRGTDTQYF
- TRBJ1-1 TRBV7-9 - TGTGCCAGCAGCGTGGGGGACACTGAAGCTTTCTTT CASSVGDTEAFF
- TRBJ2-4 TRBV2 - TGTGCCAGCACCGGACAGAATCGGCAAAACATTCAGTACTTC CASTGQNRQNIQYF
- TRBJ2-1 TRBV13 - TGTGCCAGCAGCTTAGTCGGTACAAGCTCCTACAATGAGCAGTTCTTC CASSLVGTSSYNEQFF
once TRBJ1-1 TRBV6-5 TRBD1 TGTGCCAGCAGTAGGACAGGGGCCAAAAACACTGAAGCTTTCTTT CASSRTGAKNTEAFF